This T cell receptor beta chain derives from a study of blood T cell repertoires in COVID-19. In the study overall: Sites across the United States, Italy and Spain contributed samples from acute and convalescent COVID-19. PBMCs, B-cell-depleted T cells, or T cells provided the cDNA or gDNA that made up the material.

This CDR3 has 12 residues. V was cut by 0 bases and J by 11 bases, with 10 bases left in between. Germline V CDR1 and CDR2: SGHDN, FVKESK. Authors' analysis steps: Reference gene primer amplification gave nucleated cell count estimates. The assay was immunoSEQ multiplex PCR, and TCRdb's table has in-frame clones only and misses some. That table supplies the V and J calls and clone size; D and trimming were determined from the DNA. Among around 94,000 clones listed, approximately 80% were seen once. The sequencing input was peripheral blood. The chain combines TRBV14 with TRBJ1-1; unclear D gene. The sequence was obtained from a man aged 60 to 69 with active or convalescent COVID-19. The CDR3 region is CASSQERSWAFF. DNA for the CDR3: TGTGCCAGCAGCCAAGAGCGGAGTTGGGCTTTCTTT.